This TCR beta chain was documented in a study of T cell responses to AZD1222 COVID-19 vaccine. Notes on the study in general: Distributed over spike, vaccine-associated CD4 TCRs predominated at 160-218 and 743-854.

Recipients boosted at about 4 weeks or about 12 weeks are pooled. As regards this clone: The target antigen is unknown.

TCRdb's copy holds only in-frame clones and misses some; the assay was immunoSEQ multiplex PCR. Among 100,000 to 150,000 clones listed, roughly 90% were seen once. V dropped 4 bases and J dropped 5; count of bases not matched to a gene: 5. Per germline, CDR1 SGHNT and CDR2 YYREEE (reference sequence). There are 15 residues in the CDR3. The V gene is TRBV5-4, the J gene TRBJ2-2; the match to TRBD1 covers 10 bases. This receptor was obtained from an adult who received the AZD1222 COVID-19 vaccine. Specimen: peripheral blood, collected 28 days after the second AZD1222 dose. Written as DNA, the CDR3 is TGTGCCAGCAGCCCGTGGACAGGGGGTACCGGGGAGCTGTTTTTT. Protein: CASSPWTGGTGELFF.